Listed below are T cell receptor beta chains from one sample, sequenced in a study of blood T cells in healthy people across ages. One entry per CDR3 protein results from TCRdb running MiXCR on the 5' RACE reads. The repertoire holds approximately 2,000,000 distinct CDR3 sequences, with about two fifths as singletons. Source material: blood. The receptors originated from a human donor in good health. Each CDR3 is given without its conserved first and last residue. Each record gives: V gene, D gene, J gene, CDR3 protein. D genes are given only for firm matches.

TRBV5-1,.,.,ASSTSGTMHEQY
TRBV20-1,.,TRBJ1-1,SAHKGALSTAEAF
TRBV6-2/TRBV6-3,.,TRBJ2-1,ASSYSYPGAPGDEQF
TRBV3-1,.,TRBJ2-5,ASSQPTSGETQY
TRBV10-3,.,TRBJ1-2,AISESTTPYT
TRBV5-1,TRBD2,TRBJ2-3,ASSLTGTRISDTQY
TRBV7-8,.,TRBJ2-1,ASSFLRGQSRFNEQF
TRBV6-1,.,TRBJ2-3,ASSMGSRLSTDTQY
TRBV6-5,TRBD2,TRBJ2-5,ASSPVTGGLGKTQY
TRBV5-1,TRBD2,TRBJ2-1,ASSPRYAGGSYNEQF
TRBV7-8,TRBD1,TRBJ2-7,ASSMGQNYEQY
TRBV5-1,.,TRBJ1-2,ASSLVANSNYGYT
TRBV5-1,.,TRBJ2-3,ASSALDTQY
TRBV4-1,TRBD1,TRBJ1-6,ASSPGQADYNSPLH
TRBV13,TRBD2,TRBJ2-3,ASGLEVAGGPHPSADTQY
TRBV12-5,TRBD1,TRBJ1-4,ASGRSGTALEKLF
TRBV20-1,.,TRBJ2-5,SASLGRETQY
TRBV20-1,.,TRBJ2-5,SAIMAGRGQETQY
TRBV7-2,.,TRBJ2-7,ASSPREGEQY
TRBV5-1,TRBD2,TRBJ2-7,ASSFPTSGEYEQY
TRBV20-1,.,.,SASSDGSTQETQY
TRBV7-8,.,TRBJ2-5,ASSPFANQETQY
TRBV28,TRBD2,TRBJ2-7,ASTSGGTPYEQY
TRBV20-1,.,TRBJ1-5,SARDGTPSVRQPQH
TRBV12-3/TRBV12-4,.,TRBJ2-5,ASRDSKQETQY
TRBV5-4,.,TRBJ1-1,ASSFARSNTGAF
TRBV4-2,.,TRBJ2-6,ASSQDPNSGANVLT
TRBV5-4,.,TRBJ2-5,ASSLMGTAFRAQY
TRBV20-1,TRBD1,TRBJ1-6,SARDPSDRENSPLH
TRBV20-1,TRBD2,TRBJ2-3,SARAQRGGTDTQY
TRBV12-3/TRBV12-4,.,TRBJ2-1,ASGSGHAAYNEQF
TRBV12-3/TRBV12-4,.,TRBJ2-1,ASSLRRRGGYEQF
TRBV20-1,TRBD1,TRBJ2-1,SSGSGQVNEQF
TRBV7-2,TRBD1,TRBJ1-2,ASSPRQGTLNYGYT
TRBV7-2,.,TRBJ2-7,ASSFRKGGYEQY
TRBV6-6,.,TRBJ2-7,ASSYSGRKNDYEQY
TRBV28,.,TRBJ2-1,ASSLRRYNEQF
TRBV7-2,TRBD1,TRBJ2-1,ASSLSGGTGSF
TRBV7-2,.,TRBJ2-3,ASSSSNSLDTQY
TRBV6-1,TRBD1,TRBJ1-2,ASRNRGEDYGYT
TRBV4-2,.,TRBJ1-1,VSSQAPANTEAF
TRBV18,.,TRBJ2-4,ASSSSSVYNEQY
TRBV15,.,TRBJ1-1,ATSRELVAPEAF
TRBV6-6,TRBD1,TRBJ1-1,AGSYSQGDGSAF
TRBV9,TRBD1,TRBJ1-2,ASTTSGGSDGYT
TRBV7-2,TRBD2,TRBJ2-7,ASSATLAGGSGYEQY
TRBV20-1,TRBD1,TRBJ2-7,SARATPGQGRIAPYEQY
TRBV9,TRBD1,TRBJ2-1,ASSTRRPGTGLNEQF
TRBV7-6,.,TRBJ2-1,ASSLNLRDLRSNEQF
TRBV12-3/TRBV12-4,.,TRBJ2-1,ASSLGRLRVYNEQF
TRBV6-2/TRBV6-3,TRBD1,TRBJ2-1,ASSPLPDRGVNNEQF
TRBV7-8,.,TRBJ1-2,ASSLVYKDLYGYT
TRBV6-2/TRBV6-3,.,.,ASGLGLTYEQY
TRBV3-1,.,TRBJ2-1,ASSQGIGGQEQF
TRBV20-1,TRBD2,TRBJ2-3,SARDLTSGGAVPDTQY